These T cell receptor beta chains were read from a single sample in a study of somatic mutations in cytotoxic T cells in rheumatoid arthritis. Produced via immunoSEQ multiplex PCR; TCRdb's table is partial and in-frame only. The sample yields about 19,000 clones, 75% to 90% seen once. The sample taken for sequencing was CD8+ T cells sorted from blood. Source of these receptors: an adult with rheumatoid arthritis. The CDR3 runs from the conserved cysteine through the conserved F or W. Fields, in order: V gene, J gene, clone size, CDR3 protein. Size is stated for part of the rows, as once, few or many counts, or as a class when the clone is expanded.

TRBV9	TRBJ1-2	NA	CASSVEEGRGYGYTF
TRBV6-1	TRBJ2-5	NA	CASRWARGVETQYF
TRBV15	TRBJ2-1	NA	CATSSTSYNEQFF
TRBV7-8	TRBJ2-7	NA	CASSLDQAGGPAEQYF
TRBV19	TRBJ2-1	NA	CASSIAAGPSEQFF
TRBV7-3	TRBJ2-2	NA	CASSLWLAGNTGELFF
TRBV9	TRBJ1-6	NA	CASSVGDVHSPLHF
TRBV7-9	TRBJ2-1	NA	CASSSDLGTKYNEQFF
TRBV28	TRBJ1-1	few	CASSLGRGRTEAFF
TRBV5-4	TRBJ2-1	NA	CASSLKTIAGYNEQFF
TRBV7-2	TRBJ2-7	NA	CASSLASGSNYEQYF
TRBV7-2	TRBJ1-4	NA	CASSLGGAAGEKLFF
TRBV11-2	TRBJ2-1	NA	CASSFVPGTSYNEQFF
TRBV7-8	TRBJ1-1	NA	CASSPIDWNTEAFF
TRBV6-5	TRBJ1-2	NA	CASSYLGQGNYGYTF
TRBV4-3	TRBJ2-1	NA	CASSQRMTLGNNEQFF
TRBV7-9	TRBJ1-5	NA	CASSLEGSNQPQHF
TRBV30	TRBJ1-2	NA	CAWRPFRGWNMGYTF
TRBV28	TRBJ2-1	NA	CASSRSNEQFF
TRBV7-9	TRBJ2-3	NA	CASSSAGGDTDTQYF
TRBV7-9	TRBJ2-7	NA	CASSPSNRNSYEQYF
TRBV9	TRBJ2-7	few	CASSVETGSYYEQYF
TRBV21-1	TRBJ1-1	once	CASSKRVRDRGSWNTEAFF
TRBV7-2	TRBJ2-1	NA	CASLAGYNEQFF
TRBV7-2	TRBJ2-2	NA	CASSFPSSRVNTGELFF
TRBV7-2	TRBJ2-7	NA	CASSPGGSSYEQYF
TRBV2	TRBJ1-6	NA	CASSDPGRGVNSPLHF
TRBV29-1	TRBJ2-7	once	CSVELQDYEQYF
TRBV28	TRBJ2-3	NA	CASTSSDTDTQYF
TRBV5-5	TRBJ2-2	NA	CASSFEIVGELFF
TRBV7-9	TRBJ1-1	medium-sized	CASTLTRGNTEAFF
TRBV28	TRBJ1-1	NA	CASSLWGNTEAFF
TRBV9	TRBJ2-1	NA	CASSARASYNEQFF
TRBV6-5	TRBJ2-3	NA	CASGTDTQYF
TRBV28	TRBJ2-3	NA	CASSLGAGGSTDTQYF
TRBV29-1	TRBJ2-2	NA	CSVRLADTGELFF
TRBV21-1	TRBJ2-7	once	CASSLLEGPQINNYEQYF
TRBV2	TRBJ2-7	NA	CASSETGFYEQYF
TRBV10-2	TRBJ2-6	NA	CASSEWVSGANVLTF
TRBV28	TRBJ2-5	NA	CASSSRTEQQETQYF
TRBV15	TRBJ2-7	NA	CATSRDRDQYEQYF